This entry lists 31 T cell receptor beta chains sequenced from one sample in a study of glioma-infiltrating T cells. Amplification of TCR alpha and beta CDR3 regions from RNA used iRepertoire nested multiplex PCR. TCRdb called the multiplex PCR reads again in MiXCR, with one record for every CDR3 protein. Here the sample spans 90,000 to 100,000 distinct CDR3 sequences, about 40% being singletons. The sequencing sample was made of glioma tissue, nonneoplastic brain tissue, or PBMCs (not recorded which). The receptors were sampled from a human donor with low-grade glioma or glioblastoma, undergoing nonglioma brain surgery, or in good health (not recorded which).

This clonotype was counted at least ten times. The chain carries TRBV20-1 and TRBJ2-5, with 12 bases identical to TRBD2. The CDR3 is made up of 14 amino acids. Germline loops: CDR1 DFQATT, CDR2 SNEGSKA (reference sequence). J gave up 5 bases and V 6 bases, and 7 bases lay outside the gene matches. Here the CDR3 reads CSATSGGRGETQYF. The DNA of the CDR3 is TGCAGTGCGACTAGCGGGGGCCGGGGGGAGACCCAGTACTTC.

About this clonotype itself: This may stem from a read error, because a much larger clone lies one nucleotide away. The V and J genes are TRBV24-1 and TRBJ2-2; 7 bases are a match to TRBD2. CDR1 KGHDR and CDR2 SFDVKD come from the germline V gene. This CDR3 is built from 14 residues. The chain's CDR3 is CDASAGRGAGELFF. CDR3 nucleotide sequence: TGTGACGCTTCGGCTGGGAGGGGCGCCGGGGAGCTGTTTTTT.

The V call is TRBV9, the J call TRBJ2-1, with D unclear. The CDR3 runs 15 residues. Germline V gene sequence: CDR1 SGDLS, CDR2 YYNGEE. The V end lost 3 bases, the J end lost 5 bases, and 15 bases lay between the germline ends. DNA for the CDR3: TGTGCCAGCAGCGACGCTTTAGGCGGACACAATGAGCAGTTCTTC. Amino acids: CASSDALGGHNEQFF.

Concerning this clonotype itself: A clone one base away is much larger, so this may be a read error. The rearrangement uses TRBV7-2 and TRBJ2-5; TRBD2 matches at 15 bases. The germline gives CDR1 SGHTA, CDR2 FQGNSA. V trimming: 4 bases; J trimming: 9 bases; junction bases outside the gene matches: 12. The CDR3 is made up of 17 amino acids. The CDR3 sequence is CASSYGTSGGRWEAQYF. The CDR3 nucleotides are TGTGCCAGCAGCTATGGGACTAGCGGGGGGAGATGGGAGGCCCAGTACTTC.

Notes on this clonotype: One end of the junction fails to match germline, which may point to a read error. The genes are TRBV27 and TRBJ1-1; D not resolved. The CDR3 runs 14 residues. In germline, CDR1 is MNHEY, CDR2 SMNVEV (reference sequence). Here the CDR3 reads CASSYSGLDPEASF. DNA for the CDR3: TGTGCCAGCAGTTACTCCGGTCTGGACCCTGAAGCCTCCTTT.

Concerning this clonotype: Germline is not matched at one junction end, which may reflect a read error. The V call is TRBV2, the J call TRBJ1-5; D might be TRBD1 (5 bases). The CDR3 is 13 amino acids. In germline, CDR1 is SNHLY, CDR2 FYNNEI. CDR3 nucleotides: TGTGCCAGCAGAGCGGACATGAATCGGCCCCAGCATTTT. This gives the protein CASRADMNRPQHF.

This sequence joins TRBV27 and TRBJ1-1; 10 bases map to TRBD1. The CDR3 consists of 14 residues. Trimming removed 5 bases from V and 3 bases from J; junction bases left unmatched: 3. In germline, CDR1 is MNHEY, CDR2 SMNVEV (reference sequence). The CDR3 region is CASSATGGYTEAFF. The CDR3 DNA reads TGTGCCAGCAGTGCGACAGGGGGCTACACTGAAGCTTTCTTT.

The sample holds many counts of this clonotype. This sequence joins TRBV28 and TRBJ2-3; D unresolved. The CDR3 runs to 12 residues. The germline CDR1 and CDR2 sequences are MDHEN and SYDVKM. The V gene lost 7 bases and the J gene lost 4 bases, with 9 bases spanning the gap. The CDR3 sequence is CASINGPDTQYF. CDR3 nucleotide sequence: TGTGCCAGCATCAACGGGCCAGATACGCAGTATTTT.

The table lists this clonotype with many counts. V gene TRBV4-2 combines with J gene TRBJ2-1, with D perhaps matching TRBD1 (6 bases). In germline, CDR1 is LGHNA, CDR2 YNFKEQ. Trimming left V 3 bases short and J 1 base short, with 10 bases between. This CDR3 has 15 amino acids. Written as DNA, the CDR3 is TGTGCCAGCAGCCAGGCCGGGACATCCTACAATGAGCAGTTCTTC. Protein sequence: CASSQAGTSYNEQFF.

As regards this clonotype: It may be a read error: a sequence one base away is much more abundant. The rearrangement links TRBV11-2 to TRBJ2-1; TRBD2 matches 11 bases. The V gene's germline CDR1 is SGHAT and CDR2 FQNNGV. The CDR3 is made up of 18 amino acids. CDR3 sequence (DNA): TGTGCCAGCAGCTTAGTGATCCCCGGGACTAGCGGCTACAATGCGCAGTTCTTC. Translating it yields CASSLVIPGTSGYNAQFF.

The gene calls are TRBV7-2 and TRBJ2-1; the D is unclear. Trimming stripped 6 bases from V and 9 bases from J, with 12 bases between. Germline CDR1 and CDR2: SGHTA and FQGNSA. This CDR3 has 12 residues. The CDR3 is CASRSSNPEQFF. Here the CDR3 DNA reads TGTGCCAGCAGGAGTAGCAACCCTGAGCAGTTCTTC.

This clonotype was seen many times. The CDR3 bases are TGTGCCAGCAGCGTAAGCACAGATACGCAGTATTTT. Protein product: CASSVSTDTQYF. The chain is built from TRBV7-3 and TRBJ2-3, with D hard to call. CDR1 is SGHTA and CDR2 is FQGTGA in the germline V gene. V was clipped by 5 bases and J by 0 bases, with 3 bases between them. The CDR3 consists of 12 residues.

This clonotype came up many times. The V call is TRBV28, the J call TRBJ1-4; D is perhaps TRBD1 (6 bases). V was trimmed by 5 bases and J by 4 bases, leaving 11 bases between them. This CDR3 spans 14 amino acids. Germline V CDR1 and CDR2: MDHEN, SYDVKM. The CDR3 DNA follows: TGTGCCAGCAGTACAGGACAGTATAATGAAAAACTGTTTTTT. As protein: CASSTGQYNEKLFF.

Many counts were recorded for this clonotype. The gene calls are TRBV2 and TRBJ2-7; the D is unclear. V lost 4 bases, J lost 3 bases, and 13 bases lay in between. From germline, CDR1 is SNHLY and CDR2 FYNNEI. The CDR3 runs to 14 residues. This CDR3 reads CASSAVTRYYEQYF. CDR3 DNA sequence: TGTGCCAGCAGTGCCGTGACACGTTACTACGAGCAGTACTTC.

Worth noting for this clonotype: Just one base apart from a much larger clone, this may be a read error. V and J are TRBV5-1 and TRBJ2-6; D is possibly TRBD1 (6 bases). Looked up from germline, CDR1 is SGHRS and CDR2 is YFSETQ. The CDR3 is 14 amino acids. CDR3 amino acids: CASSSELGANILTF. CDR3 in DNA: TGCGCCAGCAGCTCGGAGTTGGGGGCCAACATCCTGACTTTC.

This clonotype was counted many times. The V gene is TRBV6-1, the J gene TRBJ2-5; D might be TRBD2 (5 bases). Per the germline V gene, CDR1 is MNHNS and CDR2 is SASEGT. The V end was cut by 8 bases, the J end by 5 bases, with 15 bases between. The length of the CDR3 is 13 residues. The CDR3 coding sequence is TGTGCCAGCCTTCCGCCAGGCGGGGAGACCCAGTACTTC. Amino acids: CASLPPGGETQYF.

About this clonotype itself: Since a much larger clone is just one base distant, this may be a read error. In this CDR3 the conserved last residue, phenylalanine or tryptophan, is missing, so a read error is likely. The rearrangement links TRBV29-1 to TRBJ2-7; TRBD2 matches 8 bases. J lost 2 bases, V lost 7 bases, and 13 bases had no gene match. Germline values: CDR1 SQVTM, CDR2 ANQGSEA. The CDR3 sequence is 15 residues long. The CDR3 coding sequence is TGCAGCGCAAGGGAACGGGGGGGCCTAACCTACGAGCAGTACTCC. This translates into CSARERGGLTYEQYS.

Comments on this clonotype: Its ends do not fully match the called genes, so a read error is possible. The CDR3 is CSARRYDEAFF. The CDR3 DNA sequence: TGCAGTGCTAGACGTTATGATGAAGCGTTCTTT. This chain links TRBV20-1 with TRBJ1-1; D gene unclear. The CDR3 contains 11 residues. Germline CDR1 and CDR2: DFQATT and SNEGSKA (reference sequence).

In its sample, this clonotype was seen a few times. J is TRBJ2-7 and V is TRBV5-6; TRBD1 might be the D (5 bases). The CDR3 covers 14 residues. V lost 0 bases and J lost 9, with 16 bases in between. CDR1 and CDR2 from the germline V gene are SGHDT and YYEEEE. CDR3 loop: CASSLDLGSQGQYF. Written as DNA, the CDR3 is TGTGCCAGCAGCTTGGATCTAGGATCTCAGGGGCAGTACTTC.

The genes are TRBV20-1 and TRBJ2-7; tentative D call: TRBD2 (6 bases). The V gene's germline CDR1 is DFQATT and CDR2 SNEGSKA (reference sequence). The V and J ends lost 0 bases and 6 bases respectively, with 18 bases between them. The CDR3 is made up of 15 amino acids. The CDR3 protein is CSARDRVEGLSEQYF. The CDR3 coding sequence is TGCAGTGCTAGAGACCGAGTGGAGGGCCTGAGCGAGCAGTACTTC.

This chain connects TRBV2 to TRBJ1-3, with D unclear. V gave up 3 bases and J gave up 6 bases, with 9 bases separating them. The CDR3 length is 13 residues. Germline lookup yields CDR1 SNHLY and CDR2 FYNNEI. CDR3 in amino acids: CASSERHANTIYF. The CDR3, as DNA: TGTGCCAGCAGTGAGAGGCACGCAAACACCATATATTTT.

V is TRBV20-1 and J is TRBJ2-3; the match to TRBD2 covers 11 bases. Germline values: CDR1 DFQATT, CDR2 SNEGSKA (reference sequence). V was pared by 1 base and J by 8 bases, with 8 bases of the junction left unmatched. The CDR3 has 15 amino acids. CDR3 in DNA: TGCAGTGCTAGAGGTCTACTAGCGGGAGTCGGTACGCAGTATTTT. Translation gives CSARGLLAGVGTQYF.

This clonotype came up once. The J gene is TRBJ2-5, the V gene TRBV20-1, with D perhaps matching TRBD2 (5 bases). The germline V gene has CDR1 DFQATT and CDR2 SNEGSKA (reference sequence). The CDR3 is 11 residues long. Here the CDR3 reads CDASYLETQYF. The CDR3 nucleotides are TGCGATGCTAGCTACTTGGAGACCCAGTACTTC.

Regarding this clonotype: A much larger clone differs by one base, so this may be a read error. V usage is TRBV18 and J usage is TRBJ2-7; 13 positions match TRBD2. CDR1 is KGHSH and CDR2 is LQKENI in the germline V gene. The CDR3 consists of 16 residues. Unmatched junction bases numbered 9, after V lost 5 bases and J lost 5 bases. CDR3 protein: CASSYSGLAGPDEQYF. The CDR3 nucleotides read TGTGCCAGCTCATACTCGGGACTAGCGGGACCCGACGAGCAGTACTTC.

Comments on this clonotype: The junction departs from germline at one end; a sequencing error may be responsible. The V call is TRBV3-1, the J call TRBJ2-3; possibly TRBD1 for D (5 bases). This CDR3 region has 16 residues. Germline V gene sequence: CDR1 LGHDT, CDR2 YNNKEL (reference sequence). The CDR3 is CASSQDMGRATDMQYF. DNA of the CDR3: TGTGCCAGCAGCCAAGATATGGGCAGGGCCACAGATATGCAGTATTTT.

This clonotype has ten or more counts. This chain joins TRBV28 and TRBJ2-5, with D tentatively TRBD1 (5 bases). The CDR3 contains 14 residues. Trimming left V 8 bases short and J 2 bases short, with 15 bases between. Germline CDR1 is MDHEN and CDR2 is SYDVKM. The CDR3 is CASGTGSVQETQYF. CDR3 nucleotides: TGTGCCAGCGGTACAGGATCTGTTCAAGAGACCCAGTACTTC.

About this clonotype: The junction departs from germline at one end; a sequencing error may be responsible. The chain has TRBV4-1 and TRBJ2-1, with D tentatively TRBD2 (5 bases). Germline CDR1 and CDR2: MGHRA and YSYEKL. The CDR3 is 14 residues long. DNA of the CDR3: TGCGCCATCAGCCAAGAGGGATTATACAATTATCATTTCTTC. Translation: CAISQEGLYNYHFF.

About this clonotype itself: This may come from a read error, since a much larger clone is one base off. Because the CDR3 is missing its conserved closing phenylalanine or tryptophan, this is likely a read error. The chain carries TRBV20-1 and TRBJ1-1, with D unclear. CDR1 is DFQATT and CDR2 is SNEGSKA in the germline V gene (reference sequence). The CDR3 has 10 residues. Written as DNA, the CDR3 is TGCGGTGCTAGTGTCTGGAAAGCTTTCCTT. As protein: CGASVWKAFL.

As regards this clonotype: This may be a read error, as it is one base from a much larger clone. The V call is TRBV5-1, the J call TRBJ2-1; 15 positions match TRBD2. This CDR3 contains 17 residues. The V gene's germline CDR1 is SGHRS and CDR2 YFSETQ. Here the CDR3 reads CDSSSGLAGGWRNEQFF. The CDR3 coding sequence is TGCGACAGCAGCTCTGGACTAGCGGGAGGGTGGAGGAATGAGCAGTTCTTC.

This clonotype was recorded a few times. A much larger clone sits a single nucleotide away, making a read error possible. This rearrangement joins TRBV4-1 to TRBJ2-5; tentatively, D is TRBD2 (5 bases). This CDR3 region has 18 residues. CDR1 and CDR2 (germline): MGHRA, YSYEKL. The DNA for the CDR3 is TGCGCCAGCAGCCAAGATCCTTTGGTGGAGGAGTACCAAGAGGCCCAGTACTTC. Translation: CASSQDPLVEEYQEAQYF.

This clonotype was seen many times. The CDR3 region has the DNA TGCAGTGCTAGGGTCCAGCCCTCCGAAAACATTCAGTACTTC. Translated, it gives CSARVQPSENIQYF. The chain employs TRBV20-1 and TRBJ2-4, with unresolved D. Germline CDR1 DFQATT, CDR2 SNEGSKA (reference sequence). Trimming stripped 3 bases from V and 5 bases from J, with 14 bases between. The CDR3 is made up of 14 amino acids.